Following are 26 T cell receptor beta chains from one sample sequenced in a study of blood T cell repertoires in COVID-19. TCRdb's copy holds only in-frame clones and misses some; the assay was immunoSEQ multiplex PCR. The sample contains about 220,000 clones, roughly 80% of which appear only once. Sequencing was carried out using PBMCs or T cells enriched from blood (not recorded which). The receptors stem from a woman between 45 and 60 years old who had been exposed to COVID-19.

The chain recombines TRBV20-1 with TRBJ1-1, with D perhaps TRBD1 (5 bases). Germline V gene lookup returns CDR1 DFQATT and CDR2 SNEGSKA (reference sequence). This CDR3 contains 11 residues. The CDR3 DNA reads as TGCGGGGCTGATACGAACACTGAAGCTTTCTTT. Its protein is CGADTNTEAFF.

The chain couples TRBV12-5 to TRBJ2-1; 7 bases fit TRBD1. Trimming removed 5 bases from V and 2 bases from J; junction bases left unmatched: 6. The CDR3 is 15 amino acids. Germline loops: CDR1 LGHNT, CDR2 FRNRAP. The CDR3 protein is CASGAGDSPYNEQFF. The DNA for the CDR3 is TGTGCTAGTGGTGCCGGGGACAGCCCCTACAATGAGCAGTTCTTC. Full variable domain (outside the CDR3, taken from reference TRBV12-5 and TRBJ2-1): DARVTQTPRHKVTEMGQEVTMRCQPILGHNTVFWYRQTMMQGLELLAYFRNRAPLDDSGMPKDRFSAEMPDATLATLKIQPSEPRDSAVYFCASGAGDSPYNEQFFGPGTRLTVL.

The chain has TRBV2 and TRBJ1-1; no definite D call. The CDR3 runs 13 residues. Trimming shortened V by 6 bases and J by 6 bases, and 14 bases separated the two germline ends. Germline CDR1 is SNHLY and CDR2 is FYNNEI. This CDR3 is CASRGERVSEAFF. Written as DNA, the CDR3 is TGTGCCAGCAGGGGAGAGAGGGTCTCTGAAGCTTTCTTT.

The chain joins TRBV6-2 or TRBV6-3 to TRBJ2-1, with 8 positions matching TRBD1. V lost 5 bases and J lost 8; bases outside the gene matches: 11. The germline gives CDR1 MNHEY, CDR2 SVGEGT. The CDR3 loop spans 15 amino acids. The DNA of the CDR3 is TGTGCCAGCAGTACCACCCCGGACAGGGACGATGAGCAGTTCTTC. Residues: CASSTTPDRDDEQFF.

The genes are TRBV9 and TRBJ2-5; 9 bases are shared with TRBD2. There are 17 residues in the CDR3. V trimming: 4 bases; J trimming: 2 bases; junction bases outside the gene matches: 12. Germline CDR1 SGDLS, CDR2 YYNGEE. CDR3 coding DNA: TGTGCCAGCAGCCAACCAGCCCCGGGACTAGCACAAGAGACCCAGTACTTC. It yields the protein CASSQPAPGLAQETQYF.

V is TRBV28 and J is TRBJ2-7; 8 bases line up with TRBD2. V lost 3 bases and J lost 7; bases outside the gene matches: 11. Germline CDR1 and CDR2: MDHEN and SYDVKM. CDR3 length: 15 amino acids. The CDR3 bases are TGTGCCAGCAGTTTTTTCACGGGGGGGCTTCAAGAGCAGTACTTC. It yields the protein CASSFFTGGLQEQYF.

This clone came up a few times. This chain connects TRBV4-2 to TRBJ2-7; 12 positions match TRBD2. This CDR3 has 15 residues. Germline V gives CDR1 LGHNA, CDR2 YNFKEQ. Trimming at V came to 2 bases and at J to 7 bases, leaving 6 bases not matched to a gene. The CDR3 loop reads CASSQTSGGSSEQYF. The CDR3 nucleotides read TGTGCCAGCAGCCAAACTAGCGGGGGGTCGAGTGAGCAGTACTTC.

The V call is TRBV27, the J call TRBJ2-7; 10 bases line up with TRBD1. Unmatched junction bases numbered 9, after V lost 9 bases and J lost 1 base. The CDR3 is 15 residues long. In germline, CDR1 is MNHEY, CDR2 SMNVEV (reference sequence). This CDR3 reads CASRGPGQGSYEQYF. CDR3 in DNA: TGTGCCAGTCGGGGCCCGGGACAGGGGTCCTACGAGCAGTACTTC.

The chain recombines TRBV11-2 with TRBJ1-5, with a weak D call TRBD1 (6 bases). The V end lost 5 bases, the J end lost 3 bases, and 11 bases lay between the germline ends. The CDR3 is 14 amino acids. CDR1 is SGHAT and CDR2 is FQNNGV in the germline V gene. CDR3 amino acids: CASSPDRYNQPQHF. CDR3 coding DNA: TGTGCCAGCAGCCCAGACAGGTACAATCAGCCCCAGCATTTT.

The chain carries TRBV28 and TRBJ1-5; D may be TRBD1 (5 bases). The V and J ends lost 4 bases and 6 bases respectively, with 13 bases between them. The germline V gene encodes CDR1 MDHEN and CDR2 SYDVKM. The CDR3 sequence is 14 residues long. The CDR3 spells CASSWRGEGQPQHF. CDR3 DNA sequence: TGTGCCAGCAGTTGGCGAGGGGAGGGTCAGCCCCAGCATTTT.

The chain has TRBV9 and TRBJ2-5, with D possibly being TRBD2 (6 bases). Trimming pared 2 bases from V and 7 bases from J, leaving 21 bases between. CDR1 SGDLS and CDR2 YYNGEE come from the germline V gene. This CDR3 contains 16 residues. The CDR3 DNA reads as TGTGCCAGCAGCGTTGGGTCTAGCGCTTCCCCAGGGACCCAGTACTTC. Translation: CASSVGSSASPGTQYF.

The chain uses TRBV3-1 (or the pseudogene TRBV3-2) and TRBJ1-1, with D perhaps matching TRBD1 (6 bases). The CDR3 runs 15 residues. CDR1 is LGHDT and CDR2 is YNNKEL in the germline V gene (reference sequence). The V and J ends lost 4 bases and 1 base respectively, with 13 bases between them. CDR3 sequence (DNA): TGTGCCAGCAGCCCCGAATGGGGACAGAACACTGAAGCTTTCTTT. It yields the protein CASSPEWGQNTEAFF.

The gene calls are TRBV6-2 or TRBV6-3 and TRBJ1-1, with 10 bases fitting TRBD1. The CDR3 sequence is 14 residues long. Germline-derived CDR1 and CDR2 are MNHEY and SVGEGT. V lost 5 bases to trimming and J lost 9 bases; unmatched junction nucleotides: 9. Here the CDR3 reads CASSPRDRGEKAFF. The CDR3 nucleotides are TGTGCCAGCAGTCCCCGGGACAGGGGCGAGAAAGCTTTCTTT.

The chain carries TRBV3-1 (or the pseudogene TRBV3-2) and TRBJ1-2; D is uncertain. V lost 4 bases and J 4 bases, leaving 10 bases between the germline ends. Germline V lookup: CDR1 LGHDT, CDR2 YNNKEL (reference sequence). The CDR3 loop spans 13 amino acids. The chain's CDR3 is CASSPGVLYGYTF. The CDR3 nucleotides are TGTGCCAGCAGCCCCGGGGTCCTCTATGGCTACACCTTC.

This sequence joins TRBV19 and TRBJ1-5; no firm D call. V lost 5 bases, J lost 5 bases, and 22 bases lay in between. The CDR3 extends over 17 amino acids. Germline-derived CDR1 and CDR2 are LNHDA and SQIVND (reference sequence). Here the CDR3 reads CASSGTEPLPTYQPQHF. CDR3 sequence (DNA): TGTGCCAGTAGTGGTACAGAGCCACTCCCCACTTATCAGCCCCAGCATTTT.

This chain links TRBV7-8 with TRBJ2-1, with D maybe TRBD2 (7 bases). Trimming cost V 5 bases and J 7 bases, with 21 bases left between them. CDR1 is SGHVS, CDR2 FQNEAQ, per germline. This CDR3 is built from 16 residues. CDR3 residues: CASSRRLGGGVNEQFF. The CDR3 DNA follows: TGTGCCAGCAGCCGCCGTTTAGGAGGGGGGGTAAATGAGCAGTTCTTC.

The chain is built from TRBV12-5 and TRBJ2-1, with D unresolved. The CDR3 extends over 13 amino acids. CDR1 LGHNT and CDR2 FRNRAP come from the germline V gene. Trimming cost V 6 bases and J 7 bases, with 13 bases left between them. CDR3 nucleotides: TGTGCTAGTGGCTTTTCTCAACGGAATGAGCAGTTCTTC. Translating it yields CASGFSQRNEQFF.

The gene calls are TRBV28 and TRBJ2-5; 7 bases map to TRBD1. CDR3 size: 14 residues. Germline-derived CDR1 and CDR2 are MDHEN and SYDVKM. V shed 6 bases and J 2 bases; nucleotides not matched to a gene: 6. Written as DNA, the CDR3 is TGTGCCAGCAGCGAACGACAGGGACAAGAGACCCAGTACTTC. Translating gives CASSERQGQETQYF.

V usage is TRBV7-9 and J usage is TRBJ1-1, with D tentatively TRBD1 (5 bases). There are 14 residues in the CDR3. Per the germline V gene, CDR1 is SEHNR and CDR2 is FQNEAQ (reference sequence). Trimming took 4 bases from V and 1 from J, leaving 10 bases between them. The CDR3 DNA reads as TGTGCCAGCAGCTCGCCGCAGGGGAACACTGAAGCTTTCTTT. Translating gives CASSSPQGNTEAFF.

The genes are TRBV3-1 (or the pseudogene TRBV3-2) and TRBJ2-5; the match to TRBD2 covers 7 bases. The germline CDR1 and CDR2 sequences are LGHDT and YNNKEL (reference sequence). This CDR3 region has 15 residues. Trimming removed 1 base from V and 3 bases from J; junction bases left unmatched: 5. CDR3 nucleotides: TGTGCCAGCAGCCAAGTACGGGGGGTGAAAGAGACCCAGTACTTC. The encoded protein is CASSQVRGVKETQYF.

This chain connects TRBV12-3 or TRBV12-4 to TRBJ1-2; D is possibly TRBD1 (6 bases). V lost 5 bases and J 7 bases, leaving 8 bases between the germline ends. The CDR3 sequence is 11 residues long. The CDR3 DNA sequence: TGTGCCAGCAGTCGACAGGCTGGCTACACCTTC. It translates to CASSRQAGYTF.

The V and J genes are TRBV15 and TRBJ1-2; D possibly corresponds to TRBD1 (5 bases). CDR3 size: 16 residues. Germline V gene lookup returns CDR1 LNHNV and CDR2 YYDKDF (reference sequence). The V end lost 0 bases, the J end lost 1 base, and 12 bases lay between the germline ends. CDR3 region: CATSRDVGRLNYGYTF. CDR3 bases: TGTGCCACCAGCAGAGATGTGGGGCGCCTTAACTATGGCTACACCTTC.

This clone has a single count. The chain is built from TRBV4-3 and TRBJ1-2; maybe TRBD1 (5 bases). The CDR3 loop spans 15 amino acids. CDR1 LGHNA and CDR2 YSLEER come from the germline V gene. V lost 0 bases and J lost 7, with 15 bases in between. The chain's CDR3 is CASSQEGQGGGGYTF. CDR3 nucleotides: TGCGCCAGCAGCCAAGAGGGTCAGGGCGGGGGTGGCTACACCTTC.

The rearrangement links TRBV19 to TRBJ2-3, with D unclear. The ends were cut back, 1 base at V and 7 bases at J, with 12 bases in the middle. Germline CDR1 is LNHDA and CDR2 is SQIVND (reference sequence). The CDR3 runs 14 residues. Here the CDR3 DNA reads TGTGCCAGTAGTATAGTCGGCGGTGGATATACGCAGTATTTT. Translating gives CASSIVGGGYTQYF.

This sequence joins TRBV28 and TRBJ1-1; 10 bases are a match to TRBD1. The V segment lost 6 bases and the J segment 0 bases; nucleotides outside the gene matches: 4. The CDR3 loop spans 15 amino acids. The germline V gene has CDR1 MDHEN and CDR2 SYDVKM. CDR3 coding DNA: TGTGCCAGCAGGACAGGGGGCAAGTTGAACACTGAAGCTTTCTTT. This codes for CASRTGGKLNTEAFF.

CDR3 residues: CASTKGQFMNTEAFF. The CDR3 region has the DNA TGTGCCAGCACCAAAGGACAGTTTATGAACACTGAAGCTTTCTTT. The chain carries TRBV6-5 and TRBJ1-1; a possible D gene is TRBD1 (6 bases). The germline V gene encodes CDR1 MNHEY and CDR2 SVGAGI. V lost 7 bases and J lost 0, with 15 bases in between. The CDR3 is 15 residues long.